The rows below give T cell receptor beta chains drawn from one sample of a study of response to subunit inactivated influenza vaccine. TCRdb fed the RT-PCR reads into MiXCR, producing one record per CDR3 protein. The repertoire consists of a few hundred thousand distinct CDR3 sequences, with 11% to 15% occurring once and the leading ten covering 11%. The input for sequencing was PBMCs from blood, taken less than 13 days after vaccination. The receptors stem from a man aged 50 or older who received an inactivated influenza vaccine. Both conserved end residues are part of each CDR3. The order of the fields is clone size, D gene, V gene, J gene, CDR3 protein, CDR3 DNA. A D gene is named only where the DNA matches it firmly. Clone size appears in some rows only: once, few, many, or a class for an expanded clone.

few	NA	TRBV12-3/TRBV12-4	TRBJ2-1	CATAPARGRNEQFF	TGTGCCACCGCACCGGCCCGGGGGCGCAATGAGCAGTTCTTC
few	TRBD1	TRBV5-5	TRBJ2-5	CASSPGTGRAETQYF	TGTGCCAGCAGCCCAGGGACAGGGAGGGCAGAGACCCAGTACTTC
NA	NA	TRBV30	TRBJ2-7	CAWGGQTYEQYF	TGTGCCTGGGGGGGGCAGACCTACGAGCAGTACTTC
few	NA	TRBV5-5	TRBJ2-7	CASSLRSPGQRVYEQYF	TGTGCCAGCAGCTTGCGATCACCGGGACAAAGAGTCTACGAGCAGTACTTC
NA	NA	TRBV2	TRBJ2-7	CASRKQGTRDEQYF	TGTGCCAGCAGAAAACAGGGCACTAGGGACGAGCAGTACTTC
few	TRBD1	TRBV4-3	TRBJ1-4	CASSRQGGEKLFF	TGCGCCAGCAGCCGACAGGGGGGGGAAAAACTGTTTTTT
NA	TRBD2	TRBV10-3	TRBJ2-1	CAISESGTTLTQFF	TGTGCCATCAGTGAGTCTGGGACTACCCTTACGCAGTTCTTC
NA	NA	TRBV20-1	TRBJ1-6	CSALLGASSYNSPLHF	TGCAGTGCTCTACTCGGGGCTAGCTCCTATAATTCACCCCTCCACTTT
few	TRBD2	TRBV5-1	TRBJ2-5	CASSLTGTSGPQETQYF	TGCGCCAGCAGCTTGACCGGGACTAGCGGCCCGCAAGAGACCCAGTACTTC
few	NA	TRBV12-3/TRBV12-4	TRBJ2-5	CASSWAGKETQYF	TGTGCCAGCAGCTGGGCCGGGAAAGAGACCCAGTACTTC
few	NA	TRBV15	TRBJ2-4	CATSRGGRSAKNIQYF	TGTGCCACCAGCAGAGGAGGGAGGTCAGCCAAAAACATTCAGTACTTC
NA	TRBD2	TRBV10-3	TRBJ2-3	CAISENSGLADLTDTQYF	TGTGCCATCAGTGAGAACTCGGGACTAGCGGATCTCACAGATACGCAGTATTTT
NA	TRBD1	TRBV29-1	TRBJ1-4	CSVIPGQGGEKLFF	TGCAGCGTTATCCCGGGACAGGGAGGCGAAAAACTGTTTTTT
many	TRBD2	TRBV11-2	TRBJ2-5	CASSLGTSGGETQYF	TGTGCCAGCAGCTTAGGGACTAGCGGGGGCGAGACCCAGTACTTC
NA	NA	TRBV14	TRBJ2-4	CASSPLAKNIQYF	TGTGCCAGCAGCCCATTAGCCAAAAACATTCAGTACTTC
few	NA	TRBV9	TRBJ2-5	CASSQQPMGEETQYF	TGTGCCAGCAGCCAACAACCGATGGGGGAAGAGACCCAGTACTTC
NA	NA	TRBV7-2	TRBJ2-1	CASSLEGGNDAGF	TGTGCCAGCAGCTTAGAGGGCGGGAACGATGCGGGCTTC
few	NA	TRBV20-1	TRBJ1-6	CSASNGQTNSPLHF	TGCAGTGCTAGTAACGGACAGACAAATTCACCCCTCCACTTT
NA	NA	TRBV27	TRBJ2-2	CASSLLAFGELFF	TGTGCCAGCAGTCTGCTAGCGTTCGGGGAGCTGTTTTTT
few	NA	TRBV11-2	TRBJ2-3	CASSPSLSGDTQYF	TGTGCCAGCAGCCCGAGTCTATCGGGGGATACGCAGTATTTT
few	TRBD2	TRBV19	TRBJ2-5	CASSGGGTNQETQYF	TGTGCCAGTAGTGGGGGGGGGACTAACCAAGAGACCCAGTACTTC
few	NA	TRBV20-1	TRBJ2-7	CRASVRGGNYEQYF	TGCAGAGCTAGTGTGAGGGGGGGTAACTACGAGCAGTACTTC
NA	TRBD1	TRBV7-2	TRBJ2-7	CASSPLRGTGDRYEQYF	TGTGCCAGCAGCCCGCTCCGTGGGACAGGGGACAGGTACGAGCAGTACTTC
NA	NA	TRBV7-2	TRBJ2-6	CASSLLRTGANVLTF	TGTGCCAGCAGCTTACTACGAACTGGGGCCAACGTCCTGACTTTC
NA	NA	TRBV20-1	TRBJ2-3	CSAIALAPSTTDTQYF	TGCAGTGCTATCGCACTGGCTCCCTCCACCACAGATACGCAGTATTTT
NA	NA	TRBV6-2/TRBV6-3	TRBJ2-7	CASSYSSTGSYEQYF	TGTGCCAGCAGTTACTCCTCCACAGGCTCCTACGAGCAGTACTTC
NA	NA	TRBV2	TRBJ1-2	CASSDAGRYTF	TGTGCCAGCAGTGATGCAGGGCGCTACACCTTC
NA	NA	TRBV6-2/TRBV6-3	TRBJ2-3	CASRPLTASADTQYF	TGTGCCAGCAGACCTCTGACTGCCTCGGCAGATACGCAGTATTTT
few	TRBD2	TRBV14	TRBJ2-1	CASSLLTSGRSSYNEQFF	TGTGCCAGCAGCCTTTTGACTAGCGGGAGAAGCTCCTACAATGAGCAGTTCTTC
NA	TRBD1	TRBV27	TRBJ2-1	CASRRKQGAKYNEQFF	TGTGCCAGCAGACGAAAACAGGGGGCTAAATACAATGAGCAGTTCTTC
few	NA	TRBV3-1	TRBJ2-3	CASSRLAVAGDTDTQYF	TGTGCCAGCAGCCGACTGGCGGTGGCAGGGGACACAGATACGCAGTATTTT
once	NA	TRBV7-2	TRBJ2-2	CASSATRVGELFF	TGTGCCAGCAGCGCCACCAGGGTCGGGGAGCTGTTTTTT
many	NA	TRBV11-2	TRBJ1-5	CASSSGPDNYQPQHF	TGTGCCAGCAGCTCAGGGCCGGATAACTATCAGCCCCAGCATTTT
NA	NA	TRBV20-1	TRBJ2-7	CSASAGTYEQYF	TGCAGTGCTAGCGCGGGCACCTACGAGCAGTACTTC
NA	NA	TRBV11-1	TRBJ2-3	CASSYPRTGIWRTDTQYF	TGTGCCAGCAGCTACCCCCGAACAGGGATCTGGCGCACAGATACGCAGTATTTT
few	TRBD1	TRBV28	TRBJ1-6	CASRLGQFNSPLHF	TGTGCCAGCAGGCTGGGACAGTTCAATTCACCCCTCCACTTT
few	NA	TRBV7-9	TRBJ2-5	CASSLGWGRERETQYF	TGTGCCAGCAGCTTAGGTTGGGGCAGGGAACGGGAGACCCAGTACTTC
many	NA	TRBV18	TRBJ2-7	CASSPLVGGPYEQYF	TGTGCCAGCTCACCACTCGTTGGGGGACCCTACGAGCAGTACTTC
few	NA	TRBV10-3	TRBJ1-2	CAISEDSQDASGGYTF	TGTGCCATCAGTGAGGATAGTCAGGACGCCTCCGGGGGCTACACCTTC
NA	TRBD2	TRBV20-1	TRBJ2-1	CCARDRVTSGSYNEQFF	TGCTGTGCTAGAGATCGGGTGACTAGCGGGTCCTACAATGAGCAGTTCTTC
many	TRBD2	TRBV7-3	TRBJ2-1	CASSLRKRLAGETNNLYNEQFF	TGTGCCAGCAGTTTAAGAAAAAGACTAGCGGGAGAGACCAATAATCTTTACAATGAGCAGTTCTTC
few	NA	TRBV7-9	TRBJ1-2	CASTGTYSGYTF	TGTGCCAGCACCGGGACCTACAGCGGCTACACCTTC
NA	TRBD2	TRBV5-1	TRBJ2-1	CASSLRLAERQFF	TGCGCCAGCAGCTTGCGGCTAGCGGAGAGGCAGTTCTTC
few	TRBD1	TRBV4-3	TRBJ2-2	CASSQTGRGGPGELFF	TGCGCCAGCAGCCAGACAGGGAGAGGGGGACCCGGGGAGCTGTTTTTT
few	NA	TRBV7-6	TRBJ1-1	CASSLVGEGTEAFF	TGTGCCAGCAGCCTTGTGGGGGAGGGGACTGAAGCTTTCTTT
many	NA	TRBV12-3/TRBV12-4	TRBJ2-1	CASSPANNEQFF	TGTGCCAGCAGTCCCGCAAACAATGAGCAGTTCTTC
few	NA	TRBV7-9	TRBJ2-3	CASRSSGSDTQYF	TGTGCCAGCAGGAGCTCAGGGTCAGATACGCAGTATTTT
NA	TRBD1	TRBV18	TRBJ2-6	CASSQTGQGLLSGANVLTF	TGTGCCAGCTCACAGACCGGACAGGGACTCCTCTCTGGGGCCAACGTCCTGACTTTC
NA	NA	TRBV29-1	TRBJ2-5	CSVIVDSVGTQYF	TGCAGCGTTATAGTGGACAGCGTTGGGACCCAGTACTTC
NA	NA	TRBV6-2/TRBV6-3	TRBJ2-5	CASSYGLGTQYF	TGTGCCAGCAGTTACGGGTTGGGGACCCAGTACTTC